One and the same sample provided the 13 T cell receptor beta chains below, sequenced in a study of blood T cell repertoires in COVID-19. Sequencing used immunoSEQ multiplex PCR; TCRdb keeps in-frame clones, though not all of them. The sample lists tens of thousands of clones; around 87% were seen once. The source material was peripheral blood. Source of these receptors: a man in his fifties or sixties with acute or convalescent COVID-19.

Details on this clone: This specimen includes other DNA sequences encoding the same CDR3. This chain links TRBV30 with TRBJ2-7; TRBD2 might be the D (6 bases). Germline V gene sequence: CDR1 GTSNPN, CDR2 SVGIG (reference sequence). The CDR3 spans 12 residues. Trimming removed 3 bases from V and 4 bases from J, with 10 bases in between. The CDR3 here is CAWREGSYEQYF. The CDR3 bases are TGTGCCTGGAGGGAGGGCTCGTACGAGCAGTACTTC.

V gene TRBV6-4 combines with J gene TRBJ2-3, with 10 nucleotides matching TRBD2. The CDR3 spans 15 residues. From germline, CDR1 is MRHNA and CDR2 SNTAGT. With 4 bases clipped from V and 2 bases from J, the junction kept 3 bases outside the gene matches. CDR3 loop: CASSVLAGATDTQYF. For the CDR3, the DNA is TGTGCCAGCAGTGTCCTAGCGGGAGCCACAGATACGCAGTATTTT.

The V gene is TRBV6-5, the J gene TRBJ1-6; TRBD1 matches at 8 bases. The CDR3 is 11 residues long. Germline assignment: CDR1 MNHEY and CDR2 SVGAGI. With 7 bases clipped from V and 19 bases from J, the junction kept 9 bases outside the gene matches. CDR3 DNA: TGTGCCAGCACTTCAGGACAGGGTTTGCACTTT. Its translation: CASTSGQGLHF.

The rearrangement joins TRBV19 to TRBJ2-1, with D possibly TRBD1 on 6 matching bases. There are 11 residues in the CDR3. Germline CDR1 reads LNHDA; CDR2 reads SQIVND (reference sequence). The ends were cut back, 9 bases at V and 10 bases at J, with 13 bases in the middle. Written as DNA, the CDR3 is TGTGCCAGCGAGCAGAGGGGGGAGCAGTTCTTC. Residues: CASEQRGEQFF.

This chain connects TRBV5-4 to TRBJ2-1, with 15 bases lining up with TRBD2. The ends lost 4 bases at V and 9 bases at J; junction bases unmatched: 2. Germline CDR1 is SGHNT and CDR2 is YYREEE (reference sequence). The CDR3 is 14 residues long. CDR3 DNA: TGTGCCAGCAGCACGGGACTAGCGGGAGGTGAGCAGTTCTTC. It yields the protein CASSTGLAGGEQFF.

This clone was detected only once. The chain links TRBV27 to TRBJ2-2, with D maybe TRBD1 (5 bases). CDR3 length equals 15 residues. The germline V and J ends were trimmed by 4 bases and 1 base, with 10 bases remaining between them. Germline V CDR1 and CDR2: MNHEY, SMNVEV (reference sequence). CDR3 sequence: CASSYITGNTGELFF. The CDR3 coding sequence is TGTGCCAGCAGTTATATAACAGGGAACACCGGGGAGCTGTTTTTT.

V is TRBV7-9 and J is TRBJ2-3; TRBD2 aligns across 8 bases. The CDR3 is 19 residues long. The V gene's germline CDR1 is SEHNR and CDR2 FQNEAQ (reference sequence). Losses at the gene ends were 5 bases for V and 0 bases for J; bases not matched to a gene: 16. CDR3 loop: CASSRGRGVGGRSTDTQYF. The CDR3 nucleotides read TGTGCCAGCAGCCGCGGGAGAGGGGTAGGCGGGAGGAGCACAGATACGCAGTATTTT.

The rearrangement joins TRBV29-1 to TRBJ2-5; no firm D call. From germline, CDR1 is SQVTM and CDR2 ANQGSEA. Trimming shortened V by 0 bases and J by 5 bases, and 10 bases separated the two germline ends. The CDR3 is made up of 13 amino acids. CDR3: CSVEDRRVETQYF. The CDR3 nucleotides read TGCAGCGTTGAAGATCGCCGGGTTGAGACCCAGTACTTC.

V gene TRBV7-2 combines with J gene TRBJ2-2, with a possible D match to TRBD2 (6 bases). V was shortened by 2 bases and J by 1 base, with 11 bases between the two germline ends. Germline V gives CDR1 SGHTA, CDR2 FQGNSA. This CDR3 spans 16 amino acids. CDR3: CASSLLSSVNTGELFF. CDR3 in DNA: TGTGCCAGCAGCTTATTGTCTAGCGTGAACACCGGGGAGCTGTTTTTT. The full variable domain, in which reference TRBV7-2 and TRBJ2-2 provide the parts outside the CDR3, is GAGVSQSPSNKVTEKGKDVELRCDPISGHTALYWYRQSLGQGLEFLIYFQGNSAPDKSGLPSDRFSAERTGGSVSTLTIQRTQQEDSAVYLCASSLLSSVNTGELFFGEGSRLTVL.

This chain connects TRBV5-1 to TRBJ2-1; D gene ambiguous. This CDR3 is 14 amino acids long. Trimming took 4 bases from V and 3 from J, leaving 11 bases between them. The germline V gene has CDR1 SGHRS and CDR2 YFSETQ. This CDR3 reads CASSSRSLYNEQFF. CDR3 in DNA: TGCGCCAGCAGCAGCAGGTCACTCTACAATGAGCAGTTCTTC.

This chain uses TRBV12-5 with TRBJ1-1; the D gene is possibly TRBD1 (6 bases). V was pared by 1 base and J by 4 bases, with 10 bases between. The CDR3 runs to 14 residues. From germline, CDR1 is LGHNT and CDR2 FRNRAP. The DNA for the CDR3 is TGTGCTAGTGGTTTGGGGACAGTCCTCACTGAAGCTTTCTTT. This encodes CASGLGTVLTEAFF.

The V gene is TRBV7-9, the J gene TRBJ2-2; 8 nucleotides align to TRBD2. The CDR3 length is 16 residues. Germline CDR1 is SEHNR and CDR2 is FQNEAQ (reference sequence). Trimming at V came to 5 bases and at J to 5 bases, leaving 10 bases not matched to a gene. The CDR3 nucleotides are TGTGCCAGCAGCACACAGTGGGGACTAGAGACCGGGGAGCTGTTTTTT. It codes for CASSTQWGLETGELFF.

The genes are TRBV10-3 and TRBJ1-3; D remains ambiguous. Germline CDR1 is ENHRY and CDR2 is SYGVKD. The CDR3 has 16 residues. V was clipped by 6 bases and J by 0 bases, with 15 bases between them. DNA of the CDR3: TGTGCCATCAGCGGGAGAGACCGATTCTCTGGAAACACCATATATTTT. Translated: CAISGRDRFSGNTIYF.